This entry lists 26 T cell receptor beta chains sequenced from one sample in a study of molecular identifiers for immune sequencing clone quantification. TCRdb re-called the PCR reads through MiXCR, storing one row per CDR3 protein. In the table there are over 35,000 distinct CDR3 sequences, approximately 24% of which are singletons. Sequencing was carried out using naive CD8+ T cells from blood, with Jurkat cell RNA spiked in. Described subset: FACS-sorted CD8+CD4-CCR7+CD45RA+ naive T cells. The receptors stem from a human donor in good health. Some libraries in this study had Jurkat cell RNA spiked in.

The genes are TRBV28 and TRBJ2-7; no firm D call. The germline gives CDR1 MDHEN, CDR2 SYDVKM. This CDR3 spans 15 amino acids. V lost 3 bases, J lost 2 bases, and 14 bases lay in between. The CDR3 DNA sequence: TGTGCCAGCAGTTTTCTCGCCAAAACCCCCTACGAGCAGTACTTC. This sequence encodes CASSFLAKTPYEQYF.

This clonotype was detected many times. The chain is built from TRBV29-1 and TRBJ1-1, with D perhaps matching TRBD1 (5 bases). The CDR3 totals 12 residues. V dropped 4 bases and J dropped 4 bases, with 10 bases sitting between them. Looked up from germline, CDR1 is SQVTM and CDR2 is ANQGSEA. The CDR3 DNA reads as TGCAGCGTTGTGGGGGGAAGCACTGAAGCTTTCTTT. The encoded protein is CSVVGGSTEAFF.

This clonotype is medium-sized. The CDR3 region has the DNA TGCAGTGCTAGAGGGCCAGCGGGGGGGTACGAGCAGTACTTC. Translated, it gives CSARGPAGGYEQYF. The genes are TRBV20-1 and TRBJ2-7; 10 bases are a match to TRBD2. Per the germline V gene, CDR1 is DFQATT and CDR2 is SNEGSKA (reference sequence). The CDR3 consists of 14 residues. The V segment lost 1 base and the J segment 4 bases; nucleotides outside the gene matches: 4.

This clonotype was picked up many times. The rearrangement links TRBV29-1 to TRBJ2-5, with TRBD2 matching over 11 bases. The V gene end was trimmed by 3 bases and the J gene end by 2 bases; junction bases not matched to a gene: 8. This CDR3 has 16 residues. Per germline, CDR1 SQVTM and CDR2 ANQGSEA. The CDR3 is CSVDGLAGKPQETQYF. CDR3 bases: TGCAGCGTTGACGGACTAGCGGGTAAGCCGCAAGAGACCCAGTACTTC.

This clonotype was counted once. Just one base apart from a much larger clone, this may be a read error. The chain links TRBV5-1 to TRBJ2-7, with 8 bases aligning to TRBD2. Germline loops: CDR1 SGHRS, CDR2 YFSETQ. This CDR3 region has 15 residues. J was trimmed by 3 bases and V by 4 bases; bases with no gene match: 9. The CDR3 nucleotides are TGCGCCAGCAGCCTGATGACTAGCGAGGACTACGAGCAGTACTTC. It translates to CASSLMTSEDYEQYF.

For this clonotype: The germline gene is not matched at one end of the junction; a read error may be the cause. This rearrangement joins TRBV20-1 to TRBJ1-5, with a possible D match to TRBD1 (5 bases). Per germline, CDR1 DFQATT and CDR2 SNEGSKA (reference sequence). This CDR3 has 16 residues. CDR3 sequence reads: CSARGREGHSNQPQHF. Written as DNA, the CDR3 is TGCAGTGCTAGAGGTCGAGAAGGACATAGCAACCAGCCCCAGCATTTT.

The CDR3 is CASSALWSGANVLTF. DNA of the CDR3: TGTGCCAGCAGTGCGTTGTGGTCTGGGGCCAACGTCCTGACTTTC. This chain links TRBV2 with TRBJ2-6; D gene unclear. V was trimmed by 4 bases and J by 1 base, leaving 8 bases between them. This CDR3 comprises 15 residues. CDR1 is SNHLY, CDR2 FYNNEI, per germline.

On this clonotype: A much bigger clone sits one base away, suggesting this may be a read error. The V and J genes are TRBV2 and TRBJ1-1, with TRBD1 as a possible D gene (5 bases). V lost 8 bases, J lost 8 bases, and 21 bases lay in between. Germline V gene data show CDR1 as SNHLY and CDR2 as FYNNEI. The CDR3 spans 14 residues. CDR3: CASLLGPGGGEAFF. The CDR3, as DNA: TGTGCCAGCCTCCTCGGACCTGGGGGAGGGGAAGCTTTCTTT.

To note about this clonotype: A read error may produce the germline difference seen at one junction end. The chain employs TRBV9 and TRBJ2-5; 16 bases match TRBD2. This CDR3 contains 17 residues. Per the germline V gene, CDR1 is SGDLS and CDR2 is YYNGEE. The CDR3 loop reads CASSTGTSGRAEEPPSF. The CDR3 nucleotides read TGTGCCAGCAGCACCGGGACTAGCGGGAGGGCTGAAGAGCCCCCGTCCTTC.

Regarding this clonotype: A read error is possible here, since a much larger clone lies one base away. It is likely a read error, because the conserved phenylalanine at the end of the CDR3 is missing. The chain carries TRBV27 and TRBJ2-7, with D possibly called TRBD1 or TRBD2 (5 bases each). The CDR3 totals 14 residues. Trimming removed 6 bases at V and 2 bases at J, with 14 bases between. Germline lookup yields CDR1 MNHEY and CDR2 SMNVEV (reference sequence). The DNA for the CDR3 is TGTGCCAGCAGCACCGGGACGGCTACCTACGAGCAGTACCTC. Its protein product is CASSTGTATYEQYL.

This clonotype was seen ten or more times. V usage is TRBV6-2 or TRBV6-3 and J usage is TRBJ2-3; weak D call: TRBD2 (5 bases). Germline V gene sequence: CDR1 MNHEY, CDR2 SVGEGT. The CDR3 has 16 residues. The V and J ends lost 2 bases and 3 bases respectively, with 15 bases between them. This chain's CDR3 is CASSYGIGRATDTQYF. Written as DNA, the CDR3 is TGTGCCAGCAGTTACGGAATAGGGAGAGCGACAGATACGCAGTATTTT.

Ten or more counts support this clonotype. The CDR3 coding sequence is TGTGCCAGCAGCTTGGTAGGGCGCACAGATACGCAGTATTTT. Amino acid sequence: CASSLVGRTDTQYF. The chain carries TRBV5-4 and TRBJ2-3; D call uncertain. Germline CDR1 and CDR2: SGHNT and YYREEE (reference sequence). The V gene lost 0 bases and the J gene lost 1 base, with 6 bases spanning the gap. CDR3 length: 14 residues.

This clonotype was counted at least ten times. V usage is TRBV20-1 and J usage is TRBJ2-3, with 14 bases identical to TRBD2. Trimming at V came to 6 bases and at J to 4 bases, leaving 15 bases not matched to a gene. Germline V CDR1 and CDR2: DFQATT, SNEGSKA (reference sequence). The CDR3 is 18 amino acids. CDR3 amino acids: CSAGYGAGTSGSADTQYF. The CDR3 DNA reads TGCAGTGCCGGATATGGGGCCGGGACTAGCGGGAGTGCAGATACGCAGTATTTT.

This clonotype was found a few times. A much bigger clone sits one base away, suggesting this may be a read error. This rearrangement joins TRBV11-2 to TRBJ2-5; no definite D call. This CDR3 contains 11 residues. Germline V gene data show CDR1 as SGHAT and CDR2 as FQNNGV. The CDR3, as DNA: TGTGCCAGCAGCATAGTCGGAGTCCTGGACTTC. Translation: CASSIVGVLDF. The full variable domain, in which reference TRBV11-2 and TRBJ2-5 provide the parts outside the CDR3, is EAGVAQSPRYKIIEKRQSVAFWCNPISGHATLYWYQQILGQGPKLLIQFQNNGVVDDSQLPKDRFSAERLKGVDSTLKIQPAKLEDSAVYLCASSIVGVLDFGPGTRLLVL.

The chain combines TRBV6-6 with TRBJ1-5; a weak D match, TRBD1 (5 bases). Germline V gene lookup returns CDR1 MNHNY and CDR2 SVGAGI (reference sequence). V lost 6 bases and J lost 4, with 16 bases in between. The CDR3 has 15 residues. Here the CDR3 reads CASSQDTGHNQPQHF. The CDR3, as DNA: TGTGCCAGCAGCCAGGACACCGGCCATAATCAGCCCCAGCATTTT.

Details on this clonotype: With a much larger clone just one base away, this may be a read error. The CDR3 region is CASTYWGTSGYEQYF. CDR3 bases: TGTGCCAGCACTTATTGGGGGACTAGCGGTTACGAGCAGTACTTC. The chain employs TRBV6-6 and TRBJ2-7; TRBD2 matches at 11 bases. Per germline, CDR1 MNHNY and CDR2 SVGAGI (reference sequence). The junction had 9 bases not matched to a gene; V was cut back by 7 bases and J by 4 bases. CDR3 size: 15 residues.

This chain connects TRBV25-1 to TRBJ2-1; possibly TRBD2 for D (7 bases). This CDR3 is built from 16 residues. CDR1 and CDR2 (germline): MGHDK, SYGVNS. Between the trimmed V and J ends, which lost 11 bases and 7 bases, there was a span of 27 bases. CDR3 sequence reads: CAGRQWGGWGGNEQFF. CDR3 DNA sequence: TGTGCCGGGCGTCAGTGGGGGGGCTGGGGGGGTAATGAGCAGTTCTTC.

This clonotype showed up just a few times. The chain has TRBV21-1 and TRBJ1-1; TRBD1 is the table's D call, not checked against the DNA. TRBV21-1 corresponds to a pseudogene. CDR3 length: 14 residues. The CDR3: CASSLPRRSPEAFF. CDR3 coding DNA: TGTGCCAGCAGCCTCCCCCGAAGATCCCCGGAAGCTTTCTTT.

This clonotype came up many times. The genes are TRBV3-1 and TRBJ2-1; D tentatively fits TRBD1 or TRBD2 (6 bases each). Deletions cut 1 base from V and 12 bases from J, with 13 bases between. This CDR3 has 13 amino acids. CDR1 and CDR2 from the germline V gene are LGHDT and YNNKEL (reference sequence). The CDR3 region is CASSQGGGSAQFF. The CDR3 region has the DNA TGTGCCAGCAGCCAAGGAGGGGGGTCTGCGCAGTTCTTC.

This clonotype was detected many times. The chain combines TRBV4-3 with TRBJ2-3, with 7 nucleotides matching TRBD2. The CDR3 loop spans 16 amino acids. The germline gives CDR1 LGHNA, CDR2 YSLEER. Unmatched junction bases numbered 6, after V lost 2 bases and J lost 1 base. CDR3 sequence (DNA): TGCGCCAGCAGCCAAAGTGTGGCGGGGGGCACAGATACGCAGTATTTT. It translates to CASSQSVAGGTDTQYF.

This clonotype was recorded at least ten times. The chain carries TRBV7-9 and TRBJ2-4; no firm D call. V lost 1 base, J lost 0 bases, and 4 bases lay in between. CDR3 length: 14 residues. Germline V gene sequence: CDR1 SEHNR, CDR2 FQNEAQ (reference sequence). In nucleotides, the CDR3 is TGTGCCAGCAGCTTAGGAGTAGCCAAAAACATTCAGTACTTC. It encodes CASSLGVAKNIQYF.

This clonotype was observed a few times. A much larger clone lies a single base off, so this may be a read error. The chain is built from TRBV6-6 and TRBJ2-3; maybe TRBD2 (6 bases). The germline V gene encodes CDR1 MNHNY and CDR2 SVGAGI (reference sequence). The CDR3 sequence is 15 residues long. V dropped 2 bases and J dropped 1 base, with 10 bases sitting between them. CDR3 region: CASSYGGEGTDTQYF. CDR3 nucleotides: TGTGCCAGCAGTTACGGCGGGGAGGGCACAGATACGCAGTATTTT.

In this sample, this clonotype turned up a few times. The V and J genes are TRBV20-1 and TRBJ2-1, with TRBD2 as a possible D gene (6 bases). The CDR3 has 16 amino acids. Germline V gene lookup returns CDR1 DFQATT and CDR2 SNEGSKA (reference sequence). V was pared by 0 bases and J by 9 bases, with 21 bases between. The CDR3 sequence: CSARDVGGTRLGEQFF. CDR3 in DNA: TGCAGTGCTAGAGATGTAGGCGGGACCCGGCTGGGTGAGCAGTTCTTC.

This clonotype has a count of ten or more. This chain connects TRBV7-2 to TRBJ2-7, with D uncertain. This CDR3 comprises 14 residues. V dropped 1 base and J dropped 6 bases, with 13 bases sitting between them. Germline-derived CDR1 and CDR2 are SGHTA and FQGNSA. DNA for the CDR3: TGTGCCAGCAGCTTAGGGGTTATTGCGGTCGAGCAGTACTTC. It yields the protein CASSLGVIAVEQYF.

Turning to this clonotype: Germline and junction disagree at one end, which may indicate a read error. CDR3 sequence reads: CASVARTGGPFAAPSF. The CDR3 nucleotides are TGTGCCAGCGTGGCCCGAACCGGGGGCCCGTTCGCCGCGCCGTCCTTC. V and J are TRBV6-2 or TRBV6-3 and TRBJ2-7; D is possibly TRBD1 or TRBD2 (6 bases each). The V gene's germline CDR1 is MNHEY and CDR2 SVGEGT. CDR3 length: 16 amino acids.

The V and J genes are TRBV5-1 and TRBJ2-1; a possible D gene is TRBD2 (5 bases). Trimming pared 4 bases from V and 0 bases from J, leaving 11 bases between. CDR1 and CDR2 (germline): SGHRS, YFSETQ. This CDR3 spans 15 amino acids. Written as DNA, the CDR3 is TGCGCCAGCAGCACCAGAGCGGCCTCCTACAATGAGCAGTTCTTC. Translation gives CASSTRAASYNEQFF.